The 10 T cell receptor beta chains below all came from one sample that was sequenced in a study of blood T cell repertoires in COVID-19. The table came from immunoSEQ multiplex PCR; TCRdb's copy has only in-frame clones and leaves some out. The sample yields around 250,000 clones, about nine tenths seen once. The source material was PBMCs or T cells enriched from blood (not recorded which). These receptors were taken from a human donor in a cohort exposed to, infected with or recovered from COVID-19 (not recorded which). The donor label of this sample is uncertain.

This clone came up once. V usage is TRBV7-8 and J usage is TRBJ2-7; D might be TRBD1 (6 bases). There are 13 residues in the CDR3. Trimming removed 3 bases at V and 5 bases at J, with 11 bases between. CDR1 and CDR2 from the germline V gene are SGHVS and FQNEAQ. The CDR3 DNA sequence: TGTGCCAGCAGCTTGCCCAGGGACAACGAGCAGTACTTC. Translating it yields CASSLPRDNEQYF.

The chain joins TRBV7-9 to TRBJ1-2; D is possibly TRBD1 (5 bases). Germline assignment: CDR1 SEHNR and CDR2 FQNEAQ (reference sequence). Trimming shortened V by 11 bases and J by 4 bases, and 14 bases separated the two germline ends. The CDR3 loop spans 12 amino acids. CDR3 sequence: CARGEIAYGYTF. In DNA, the CDR3 is TGTGCCCGGGGGGAGATTGCCTATGGCTACACCTTC.

The chain has TRBV2 and TRBJ1-5; TRBD1 might be the D (6 bases). Deletions cut 11 bases from V and 3 bases from J, with 14 bases between. This CDR3 comprises 13 residues. Germline assignment: CDR1 SNHLY and CDR2 FYNNEI. This CDR3 reads CAQGGALNQPQHF. CDR3 coding DNA: TGTGCCCAAGGGGGGGCCCTCAATCAGCCCCAGCATTTT.

The chain links TRBV6-2 or TRBV6-3 to TRBJ1-2; D remains ambiguous. The CDR3 has 15 residues. The V and J ends lost 2 bases and 2 bases respectively, with 12 bases between them. CDR1 and CDR2 from the germline V gene are MNHEY and SVGEGT. As DNA, the CDR3 is TGTGCCAGCAGTTACCCAGCCCCGGGGAACTATGGCTACACCTTC. Translating gives CASSYPAPGNYGYTF.

V and J are TRBV12-3 or TRBV12-4 and TRBJ2-1; D perhaps matches TRBD1 (5 bases). V was cut by 3 bases and J by 5 bases, with 8 bases left in between. This CDR3 spans 13 amino acids. The CDR3 bases are TGTGCCAGCAGTTTGCAAGGGGACAATGAGCAGTTCTTC. Its translation is CASSLQGDNEQFF.

The chain carries TRBV24-1 and TRBJ2-1, with 8 bases matching TRBD1. This CDR3 comprises 13 residues. Germline CDR1 reads KGHDR; CDR2 reads SFDVKD. After removal of 9 bases from V and 2 bases from J, the junction contained 2 bases not matched to a gene. Here the CDR3 reads CATSTGAYNEQFF. For the CDR3, the DNA is TGTGCCACCTCGACAGGGGCCTACAATGAGCAGTTCTTC.

The rearrangement joins TRBV21-1 to TRBJ1-1. TRBV21-1 is reported as a pseudogene. The CDR3 contains 17 residues. CDR3 sequence reads: CASSSSLRGGMNTEAFF. DNA for the CDR3: TGTGCCAGCAGCAGCTCTCTGAGGGGAGGTATGAACACTGAAGCTTTCTTT.

The table lists this clone with a few counts. The V call is TRBV19, the J call TRBJ1-4; 7 bases line up with TRBD1. This CDR3 region has 14 residues. Germline loops: CDR1 LNHDA, CDR2 SQIVND (reference sequence). The trim removed 5 bases at V and 7 bases at J, leaving 7 bases unmatched. CDR3 residues: CASSLGTAPEKLFF. The CDR3 DNA follows: TGTGCCAGTAGTCTCGGGACAGCCCCTGAAAAACTGTTTTTT.

The chain recombines TRBV3-1 (or the pseudogene TRBV3-2) with TRBJ1-6, with D tentatively TRBD1 (6 bases). CDR1 is LGHDT, CDR2 YNNKEL, per germline (reference sequence). The V end was cut by 6 bases, the J end by 5 bases, with 23 bases between. This CDR3 contains 18 residues. The CDR3 region has the DNA TGTGCCAGCAGGCGCGTTCGACAGGTCGAAGGAAATAATTCACCCCTCCACTTT. Residues: CASRRVRQVEGNNSPLHF.

The chain uses TRBV18 and TRBJ1-3, with a possible D match to TRBD1 (6 bases). V gave up 4 bases and J gave up 6 bases, with 22 bases separating them. This CDR3 is built from 17 residues. Germline CDR1 reads KGHSH; CDR2 reads LQKENI. Here the CDR3 reads CASSLEQGREFVNTIYF. CDR3 bases: TGTGCCAGCTCACTTGAACAGGGAAGGGAGTTTGTAAACACCATATATTTT.